This TCR beta chain was obtained from a study of CXCR3-negative and CXCR3-positive naive CD8 T cells. Study findings and constraints: Naive cells that were CXCR3-negative or CXCR3-positive used TRBV-TRBJ genes alike, while memory cells diverged. Much lower diversity was found in memory CD8+ cells, while both naive subsets had comparably high diversity. The TRB CDR3s that CXCR3-positive naive cells carried were more hydrophobic than those of CXCR3-negative naive cells.

Frequency places this clonotype as medium-sized. Antigen unknown. The libraries of TRB cDNA were constructed through 5' RACE using UMI labels. Following a re-call of the 5' RACE reads, TCRdb has one entry per CDR3 protein and lacks DNA. The table for this sample gives some 7,600 distinct CDR3 sequences. Germline loops: CDR1 SGHRS, CDR2 YFSETQ. This CDR3 is 14 amino acids long. The sorting of each CD8+ T cell subset was done in triplicate, at a few hundred thousand cells each. Cells that were CD45RO-CCR7+CD27+CD95- constituted naive CD8+ T cells. This chain links TRBV5-1 with TRBJ2-7; lacking DNA, the TRBD1 call made by TCRdb goes unchecked. The source of this sequence is a human donor in good health. Some clones in this sample may be carry-over from other donors' samples. The sample taken for sequencing was naive CXCR3+ CD8+ T cells from blood. Specified subset: CD45RO-CCR7+CD27+CD95- naive CD8+ T cells expressing CXCR3 (TNR3+). This CDR3 reads CASSERTGSYEQYF.